This T cell receptor (beta chain) appears in the sequencing data of a study of blood T cells in healthy people across ages. Background on the study: About one barcoded beta molecule per two T cells came from capture by template switching. Study conclusions and caveats: The study found more naive CD4+ cells and higher diversity in long-lived than aged donors.

A second PCR, run for about 7 to 11 cycles, used a sample-barcoded 5' primer plus a J-beta primer mix. Using its own MiXCR run on the 5' RACE reads, TCRdb lists one record per CDR3 protein. The sample includes about 670,000 distinct CDR3 sequences, roughly 41% of them seen just once. Those donating, healthy Caucasian individuals from Russia, were aged roughly 6 to 100. Donors each provided about 10 milliliters of peripheral blood. V was pared by 2 bases and J by 8 bases, with 6 bases of the junction left unmatched. CDR1 GTSNPN and CDR2 SVGIG come from the germline V gene (reference sequence). CDR3 length: 15 residues. On this clonotype: Its specificity is not known.

The sequenced sample consisted of blood. The chain couples TRBV30 to TRBJ2-1, with 13 bases fitting TRBD2. The clonotype comes from an elderly man in good health. The CDR3 loop is CAWSSGLAGVYEQFF. The CDR3 DNA reads TGTGCCTGGAGTTCCGGACTAGCGGGAGTATATGAGCAGTTCTTC.